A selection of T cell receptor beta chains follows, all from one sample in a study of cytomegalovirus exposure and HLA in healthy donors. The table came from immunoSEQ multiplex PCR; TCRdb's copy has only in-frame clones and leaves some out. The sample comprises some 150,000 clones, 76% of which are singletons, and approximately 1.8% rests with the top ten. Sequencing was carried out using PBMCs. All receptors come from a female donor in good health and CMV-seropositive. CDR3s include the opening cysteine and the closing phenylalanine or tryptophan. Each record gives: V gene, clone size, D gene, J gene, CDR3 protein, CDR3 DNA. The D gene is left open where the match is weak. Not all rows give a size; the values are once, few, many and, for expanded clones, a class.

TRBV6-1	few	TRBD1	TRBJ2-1	CASSLLGGQYNEQFF	TGTGCCAGCAGCCTCCTAGGGGGCCAGTACAATGAGCAGTTCTTC
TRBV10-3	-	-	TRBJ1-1	CATEPGYMNTEAFF	TGTGCCACGGAACCGGGATACATGAACACTGAAGCTTTCTTT
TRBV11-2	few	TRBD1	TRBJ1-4	CASSLLPGQAGEKLFF	TGTGCCAGCAGCTTATTACCGGGACAGGCAGGCGAAAAACTGTTTTTT
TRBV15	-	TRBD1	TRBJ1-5	CATSRRQGSDSNQPQHF	TGTGCCACCAGCAGAAGACAGGGGTCAGATAGTAATCAGCCCCAGCATTTT
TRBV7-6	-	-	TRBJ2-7	CASSLRRGEQYF	TGTGCCAGCAGCTTACGGAGGGGCGAGCAGTACTTC
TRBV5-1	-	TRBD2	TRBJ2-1	CASSPDRLAGGEQFF	TGCGCCAGCAGTCCCGACCGACTAGCGGGAGGTGAGCAGTTCTTC
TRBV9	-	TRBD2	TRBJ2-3	CASSPGGADTQYF	TGTGCCAGCAGCCCCGGGGGGGCAGATACGCAGTATTTT
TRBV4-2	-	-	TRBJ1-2	CASSQDPLANYGYTF	TGTGCCAGCAGCCAAGATCCACTGGCTAACTATGGCTACACCTTC
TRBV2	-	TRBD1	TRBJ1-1	CASSEDGQGNTEAFF	TGTGCCAGCAGTGAAGACGGACAGGGGAACACTGAAGCTTTCTTT
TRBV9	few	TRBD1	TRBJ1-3	CASSASGGLGGPLYF	TGTGCCAGCAGCGCATCAGGGGGCTTAGGGGGCCCACTATATTTT
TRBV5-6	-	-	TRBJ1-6	CASSFKTGNNSPLHF	TGTGCCAGCAGCTTTAAGACAGGCAATAATTCACCCCTCCACTTT
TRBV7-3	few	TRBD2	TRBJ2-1	CASSLIGTSGGWDEQFF	TGTGCCAGCAGCTTAATAGGGACTAGCGGGGGTTGGGATGAGCAGTTCTTC
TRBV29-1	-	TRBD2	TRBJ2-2	CSVRTSGISGELFF	TGCAGCGTCAGGACTAGCGGGATTTCCGGGGAGCTGTTTTTT
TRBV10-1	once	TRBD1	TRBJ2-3	CASSKQGNQDTQYF	TGCGCCAGCAGTAAACAGGGGAATCAGGATACGCAGTATTTT
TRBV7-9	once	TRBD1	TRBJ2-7	CASSPPGQGSEQYF	TGTGCCAGCAGCCCCCCGGGACAGGGTTCCGAGCAGTACTTC
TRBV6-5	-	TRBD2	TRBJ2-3	CASSYGGGTDTQYF	TGTGCCAGCAGTTACGGGGGGGGCACAGATACGCAGTATTTT
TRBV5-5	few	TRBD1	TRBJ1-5	CASTLTGAGSNQPQHF	TGTGCCAGCACACTAACAGGGGCTGGCAGCAATCAGCCCCAGCATTTT
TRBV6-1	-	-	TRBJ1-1	CASSEFPAGMNTEAFF	TGTGCCAGCAGTGAATTCCCGGCAGGTATGAACACTGAAGCTTTCTTT
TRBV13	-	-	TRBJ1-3	CASSSQTGRLFSSGNTIYF	TGTGCCAGCAGCTCCCAGACAGGTCGCCTATTTAGCTCTGGAAACACCATATATTTT
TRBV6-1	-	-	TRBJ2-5	CASNTLSGEQETQYF	TGTGCCAGCAATACCCTGTCGGGAGAACAAGAGACCCAGTACTTC
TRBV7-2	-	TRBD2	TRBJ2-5	CASSPGLAGDHETQYF	TGTGCCAGCAGCCCAGGACTAGCGGGAGACCATGAGACCCAGTACTTC
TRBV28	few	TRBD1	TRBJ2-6	CASLGQVDPSGANVLTF	TGTGCCAGCTTGGGACAGGTGGACCCCTCTGGGGCCAACGTCCTGACTTTC
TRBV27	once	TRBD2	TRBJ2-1	CASTERGHSYNEQFF	TGTGCCAGCACAGAGCGGGGGCACTCCTACAATGAGCAGTTCTTC
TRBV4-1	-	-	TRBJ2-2	CASSQDRRGGYAGELFF	TGCGCCAGCAGCCAAGATAGGAGAGGGGGATATGCCGGGGAGCTGTTTTTT
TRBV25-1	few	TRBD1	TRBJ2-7	CASSEGDRVSF	TGTGCCAGCAGTGAAGGGGACAGGGTCTCCTTC
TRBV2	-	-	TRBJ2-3	CASSEVDRPSTDTQYF	TGTGCCAGCAGTGAAGTTGACAGACCTAGCACAGATACGCAGTATTTT
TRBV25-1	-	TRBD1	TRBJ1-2	CASSGDSVNYGYTF	TGTGCCAGCAGTGGGGACAGTGTTAACTATGGCTACACCTTC
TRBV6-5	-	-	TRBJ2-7	CASGQRGGRAYEQYF	TGTGCCAGCGGACAGCGCGGGGGTCGAGCCTACGAGCAGTACTTC
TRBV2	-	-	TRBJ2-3	CASSRTGNTDTQYF	TGTGCCAGCAGTCGCACAGGGAACACAGATACGCAGTATTTT
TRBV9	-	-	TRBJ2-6	CASSAGSAGANVLTF	TGTGCCAGCAGCGCAGGTTCGGCTGGGGCCAACGTCCTGACTTTC
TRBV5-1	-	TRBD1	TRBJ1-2	CASSPVGTGDGYTF	TGCGCCAGCAGCCCGGTTGGGACAGGGGATGGCTACACCTTC
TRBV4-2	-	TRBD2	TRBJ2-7	CASSQDRDYPSYEQYF	TGTGCCAGCAGCCAAGATCGGGACTATCCCTCCTACGAGCAGTACTTC
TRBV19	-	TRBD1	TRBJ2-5	CAHNTGQGHQETQYF	TGTGCCCACAACACCGGACAGGGGCACCAAGAGACCCAGTACTTC
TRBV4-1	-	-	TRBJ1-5	CASSPAIGQPQHF	TGCGCCAGCAGCCCAGCGATAGGTCAGCCCCAGCATTTT
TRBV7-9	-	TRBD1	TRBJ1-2	CASSWDSNYGYTF	TGTGCCAGCAGTTGGGACAGCAACTATGGCTACACCTTC
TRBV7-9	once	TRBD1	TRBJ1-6	CASSSTGVHSPLHF	TGTGCCAGCAGCTCTACAGGGGTACATTCACCCCTCCACTTT
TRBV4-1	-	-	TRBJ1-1	CASSQEKRQAITEAFF	TGCGCCAGCAGCCAAGAGAAGCGACAGGCTATCACTGAAGCTTTCTTT
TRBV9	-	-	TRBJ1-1	CASTSSGGDTEAFF	TGTGCCAGCACCTCCTCAGGCGGGGATACTGAAGCTTTCTTT
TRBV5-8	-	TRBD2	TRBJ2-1	CASSSILAGGYNEQFF	TGTGCCAGCAGCTCGATCCTAGCGGGGGGGTACAATGAGCAGTTCTTC
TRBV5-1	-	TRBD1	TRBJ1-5	CASSTGTGDRPQHF	TGCGCCAGCAGCACCGGGACAGGAGATCGGCCCCAGCATTTT